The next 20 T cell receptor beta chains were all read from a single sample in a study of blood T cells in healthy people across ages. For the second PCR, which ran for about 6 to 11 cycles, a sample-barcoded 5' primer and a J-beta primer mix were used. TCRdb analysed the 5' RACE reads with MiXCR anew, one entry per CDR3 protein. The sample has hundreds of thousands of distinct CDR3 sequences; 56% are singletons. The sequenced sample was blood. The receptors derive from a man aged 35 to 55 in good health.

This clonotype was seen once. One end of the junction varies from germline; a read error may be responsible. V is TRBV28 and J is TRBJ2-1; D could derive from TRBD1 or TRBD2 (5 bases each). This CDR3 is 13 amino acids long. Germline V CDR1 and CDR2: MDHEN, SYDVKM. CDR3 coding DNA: TGTGCCAGCAAGGGACGCAAGTACAATGAGCGGTTCTTC. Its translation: CASKGRKYNERFF.

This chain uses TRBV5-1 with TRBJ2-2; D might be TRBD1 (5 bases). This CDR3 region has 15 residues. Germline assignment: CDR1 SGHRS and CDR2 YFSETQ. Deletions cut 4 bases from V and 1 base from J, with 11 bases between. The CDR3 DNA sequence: TGCGCCAGCAGCACCGGACACATGAACACCGGGGAGCTGTTTTTT. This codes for CASSTGHMNTGELFF.

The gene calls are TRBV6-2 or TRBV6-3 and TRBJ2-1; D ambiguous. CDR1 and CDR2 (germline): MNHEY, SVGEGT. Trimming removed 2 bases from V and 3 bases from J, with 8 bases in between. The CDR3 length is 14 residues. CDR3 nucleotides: TGTGCCAGCAGTTACCAAACCGGCTACAATGAGCAGTTCTTC. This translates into CASSYQTGYNEQFF.

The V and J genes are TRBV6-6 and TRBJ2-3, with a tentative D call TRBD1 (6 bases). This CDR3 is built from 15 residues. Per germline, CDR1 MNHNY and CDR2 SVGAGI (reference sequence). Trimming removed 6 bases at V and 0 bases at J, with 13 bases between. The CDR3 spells CASRAEQGSTDTQYF. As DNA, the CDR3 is TGTGCCAGCAGGGCCGAACAGGGAAGCACAGATACGCAGTATTTT.

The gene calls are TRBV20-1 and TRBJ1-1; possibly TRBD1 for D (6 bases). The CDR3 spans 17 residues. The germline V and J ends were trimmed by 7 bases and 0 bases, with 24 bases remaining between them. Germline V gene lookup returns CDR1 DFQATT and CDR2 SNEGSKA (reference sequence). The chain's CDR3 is CSVPTRGSPLMNTEAFF. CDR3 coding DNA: TGCAGTGTCCCAACCAGGGGATCACCGTTGATGAACACTGAAGCTTTCTTT.

The chain's CDR3 is CASSFRGLAVNEQFF. CDR3 DNA: TGTGCCAGCAGTTTTAGGGGACTAGCGGTTAATGAGCAGTTCTTC. The chain joins TRBV12-3 or TRBV12-4 to TRBJ2-1; 11 bases align to TRBD2. V gave up 3 bases and J gave up 7 bases; unmatched junction bases: 5. There are 15 residues in the CDR3.

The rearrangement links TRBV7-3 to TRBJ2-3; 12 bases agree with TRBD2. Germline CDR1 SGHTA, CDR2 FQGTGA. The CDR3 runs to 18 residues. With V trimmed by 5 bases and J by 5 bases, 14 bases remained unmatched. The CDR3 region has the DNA TGTGCCAGCAGCCCCACTCGGAGACTAGCGGGAGTGGAAGATACGCAGTATTTT. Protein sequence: CASSPTRRLAGVEDTQYF.

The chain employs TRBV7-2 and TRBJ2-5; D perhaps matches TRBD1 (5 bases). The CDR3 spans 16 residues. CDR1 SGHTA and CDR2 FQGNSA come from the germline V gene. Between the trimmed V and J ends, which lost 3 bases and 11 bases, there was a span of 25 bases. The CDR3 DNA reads TGTGCCAGCAGCTTTTTTTCCCAGGGTATAGACAATGAGCAGTACTTC. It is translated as CASSFFSQGIDNEQYF.

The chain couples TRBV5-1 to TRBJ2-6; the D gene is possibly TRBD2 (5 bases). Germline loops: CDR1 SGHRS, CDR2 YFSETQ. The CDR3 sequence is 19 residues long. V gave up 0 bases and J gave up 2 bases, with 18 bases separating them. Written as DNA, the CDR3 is TGCGCCAGCAGCTTGGTCCCAGCGGACCTTCGGCCTGGGGCCAACGTCCTGACTTTC. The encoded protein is CASSLVPADLRPGANVLTF.

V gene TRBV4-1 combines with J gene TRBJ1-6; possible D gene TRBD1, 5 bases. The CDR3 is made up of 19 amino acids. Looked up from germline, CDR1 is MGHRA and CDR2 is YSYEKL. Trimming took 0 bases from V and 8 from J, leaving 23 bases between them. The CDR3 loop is CASSQERQGGFSDDSPLHF. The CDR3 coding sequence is TGCGCCAGCAGCCAAGAACGGCAGGGTGGGTTCTCCGATGATTCACCCCTCCACTTT.

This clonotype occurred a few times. The CDR3 loop is CASSQDRGGSSYEQYF. Here the CDR3 DNA reads TGCGCCAGCAGCCAAGATCGGGGGGGGAGCTCCTACGAGCAGTACTTC. This chain connects TRBV4-1 to TRBJ2-7; 8 bases align to TRBD2. There are 16 residues in the CDR3. J gave up 0 bases and V 0 bases, and 4 bases lay outside the gene matches. Germline V gene lookup returns CDR1 MGHRA and CDR2 YSYEKL.

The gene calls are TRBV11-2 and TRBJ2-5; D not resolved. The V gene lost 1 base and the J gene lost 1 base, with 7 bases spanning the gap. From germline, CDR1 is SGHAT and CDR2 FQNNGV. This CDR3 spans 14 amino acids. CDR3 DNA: TGTGCCAGCAGCTTAGGGCCAACCCAAGAGACCCAGTACTTC. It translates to CASSLGPTQETQYF.

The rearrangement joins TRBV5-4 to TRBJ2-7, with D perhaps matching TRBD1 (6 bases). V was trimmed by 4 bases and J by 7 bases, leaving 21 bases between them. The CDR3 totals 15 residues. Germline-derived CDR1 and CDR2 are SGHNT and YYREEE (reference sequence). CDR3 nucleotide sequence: TGTGCCAGCAGCGGCCGGGACATCGCTATCAATGAGCAGTACTTC. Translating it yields CASSGRDIAINEQYF.

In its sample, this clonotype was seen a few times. For the CDR3, the DNA is TGCAGCGTTGAAGTTTACAGGGGCGTGGAGGCTAGTGGGACCCAGTACTTC. Protein sequence: CSVEVYRGVEASGTQYF. V and J are TRBV29-1 and TRBJ2-5, with 7 bases matching TRBD1. V gave up 1 base and J gave up 7 bases; unmatched junction bases: 18. This CDR3 spans 17 amino acids. CDR1 SQVTM and CDR2 ANQGSEA come from the germline V gene.

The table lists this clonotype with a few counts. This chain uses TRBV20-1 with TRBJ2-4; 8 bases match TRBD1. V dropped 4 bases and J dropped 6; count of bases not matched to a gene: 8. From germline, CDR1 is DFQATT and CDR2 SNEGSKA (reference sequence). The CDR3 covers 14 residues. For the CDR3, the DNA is TGCAGTGCTATCGACAGGGGTGGGGGAAACATTCAGTACTTC. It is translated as CSAIDRGGGNIQYF.

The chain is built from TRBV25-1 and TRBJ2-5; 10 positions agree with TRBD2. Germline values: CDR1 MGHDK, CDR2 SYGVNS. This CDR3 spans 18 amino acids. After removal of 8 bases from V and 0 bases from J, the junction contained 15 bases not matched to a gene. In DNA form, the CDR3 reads TGTGCCAGCGGCCGGGCTAGCGGGGGCCCCAGGTACCAAGAGACCCAGTACTTC. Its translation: CASGRASGGPRYQETQYF.

CDR3 sequence reads: CASAQNPNEQFF. CDR3 DNA: TGTGCCAGCGCCCAGAATCCCAATGAGCAGTTCTTC. V is TRBV28 and J is TRBJ2-1; D gene unclear. The CDR3 is 12 residues long. From germline, CDR1 is MDHEN and CDR2 SYDVKM. V was shortened by 8 bases and J by 6 bases, with 11 bases between the two germline ends.

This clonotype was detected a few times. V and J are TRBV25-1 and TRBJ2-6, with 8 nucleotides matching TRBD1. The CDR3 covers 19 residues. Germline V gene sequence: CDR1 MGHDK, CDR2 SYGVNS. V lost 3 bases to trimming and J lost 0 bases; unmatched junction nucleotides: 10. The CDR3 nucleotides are TGTGCCAGCAGTGATAGGGGGACAGGAGCTCGCTCTGGGGCCAACGTCCTGACTTTC. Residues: CASSDRGTGARSGANVLTF.

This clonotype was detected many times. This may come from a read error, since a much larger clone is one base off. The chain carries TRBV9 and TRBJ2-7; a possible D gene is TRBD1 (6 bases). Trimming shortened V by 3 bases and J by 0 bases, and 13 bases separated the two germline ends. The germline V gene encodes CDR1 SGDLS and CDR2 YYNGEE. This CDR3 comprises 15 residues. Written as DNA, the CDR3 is TGTGCCAGCAGCGCAGGGGTAGAGGGCTCCTACGAGCAGTACTTC. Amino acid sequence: CASSAGVEGSYEQYF.

In DNA form, the CDR3 reads TGTGCCAGCAGCGTAGACAGGGCCCCAGATACGCAGTATTTT. It codes for CASSVDRAPDTQYF. This chain uses TRBV9 with TRBJ2-3, with a weak D call TRBD1 (6 bases). Trimming removed 0 bases at V and 4 bases at J, with 9 bases between. This CDR3 contains 14 residues. Germline V gene sequence: CDR1 SGDLS, CDR2 YYNGEE. Full variable domain (missing parts from reference TRBV9 and TRBJ2-3): DSGVTQTPKHLITATGQRVTLRCSPRSGDLSVYWYQQSLDQGLQFLIQYYNGEERAKGNILERFSAQQFPDLHSELNLSSLELGDSALYFCASSVDRAPDTQYFGPGTRLTVL.